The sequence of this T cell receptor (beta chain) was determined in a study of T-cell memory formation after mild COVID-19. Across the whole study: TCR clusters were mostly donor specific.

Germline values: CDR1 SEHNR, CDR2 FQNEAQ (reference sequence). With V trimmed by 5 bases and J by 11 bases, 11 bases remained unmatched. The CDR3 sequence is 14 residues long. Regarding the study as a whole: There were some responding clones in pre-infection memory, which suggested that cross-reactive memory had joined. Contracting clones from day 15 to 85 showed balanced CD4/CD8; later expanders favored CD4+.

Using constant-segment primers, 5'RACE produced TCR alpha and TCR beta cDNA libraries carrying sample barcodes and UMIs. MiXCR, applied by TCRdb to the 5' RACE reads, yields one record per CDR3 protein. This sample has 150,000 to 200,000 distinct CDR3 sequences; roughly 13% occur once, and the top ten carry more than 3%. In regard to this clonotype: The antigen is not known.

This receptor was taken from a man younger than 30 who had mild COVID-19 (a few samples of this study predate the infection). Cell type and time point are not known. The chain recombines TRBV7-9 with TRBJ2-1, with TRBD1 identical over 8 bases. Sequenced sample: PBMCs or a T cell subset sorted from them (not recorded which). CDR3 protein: CASSAGGDRKKQFF. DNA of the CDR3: TGTGCCAGCAGCGCCGGTGGGGACAGGAAAAAGCAGTTCTTC.